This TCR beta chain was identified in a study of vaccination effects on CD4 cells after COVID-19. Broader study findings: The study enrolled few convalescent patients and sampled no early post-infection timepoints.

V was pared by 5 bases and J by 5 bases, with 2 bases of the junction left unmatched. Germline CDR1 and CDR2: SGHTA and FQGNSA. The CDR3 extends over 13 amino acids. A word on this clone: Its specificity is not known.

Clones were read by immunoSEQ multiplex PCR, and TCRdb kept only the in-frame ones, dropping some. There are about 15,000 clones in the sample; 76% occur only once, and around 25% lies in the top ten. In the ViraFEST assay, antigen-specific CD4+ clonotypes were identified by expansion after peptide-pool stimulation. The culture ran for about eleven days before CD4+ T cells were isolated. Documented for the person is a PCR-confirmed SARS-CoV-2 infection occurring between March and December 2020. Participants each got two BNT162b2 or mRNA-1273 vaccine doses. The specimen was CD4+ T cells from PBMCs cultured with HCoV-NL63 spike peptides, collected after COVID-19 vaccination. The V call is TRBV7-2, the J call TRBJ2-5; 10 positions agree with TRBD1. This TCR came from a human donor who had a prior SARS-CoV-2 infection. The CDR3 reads CASSPDRGETQYF. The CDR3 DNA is TGTGCCAGCAGCCCGGACAGGGGGGAGACCCAGTACTTC.